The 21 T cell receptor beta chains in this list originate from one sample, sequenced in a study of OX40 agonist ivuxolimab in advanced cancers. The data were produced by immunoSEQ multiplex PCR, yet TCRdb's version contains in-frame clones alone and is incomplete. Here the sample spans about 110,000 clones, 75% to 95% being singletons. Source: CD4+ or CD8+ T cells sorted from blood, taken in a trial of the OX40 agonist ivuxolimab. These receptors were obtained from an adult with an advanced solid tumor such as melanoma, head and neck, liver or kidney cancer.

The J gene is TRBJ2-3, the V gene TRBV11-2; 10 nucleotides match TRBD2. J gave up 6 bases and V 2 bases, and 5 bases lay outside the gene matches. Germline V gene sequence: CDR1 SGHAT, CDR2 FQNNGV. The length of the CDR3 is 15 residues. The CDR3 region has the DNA TGTGCCAGCAGCTTAAGCGGGAGGGCCGGGGATACGCAGTATTTT. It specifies CASSLSGRAGDTQYF.

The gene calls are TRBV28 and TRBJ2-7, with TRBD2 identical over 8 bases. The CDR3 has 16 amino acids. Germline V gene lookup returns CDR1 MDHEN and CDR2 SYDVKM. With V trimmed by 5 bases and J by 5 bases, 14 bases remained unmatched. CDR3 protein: CASSRRGRGRTDEQYF. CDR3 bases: TGTGCCAGCAGTCGCCGGGGGCGCGGGAGGACGGACGAGCAGTACTTC. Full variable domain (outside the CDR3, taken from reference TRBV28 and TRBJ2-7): DVKVTQSSRYLVKRTGEKVFLECVQDMDHENMFWYRQDPGLGLRLIYFSYDVKMKEKGDIPEGYSVSREKKERFSLILESASTNQTSMYLCASSRRGRGRTDEQYFGPGTRLTVT.

The CDR3 sequence is CASSGTAINDEQFF. In nucleotides, the CDR3 is TGTGCCAGCAGCGGGACAGCGATAAACGATGAGCAGTTCTTC. The chain is built from TRBV11-2 and TRBJ2-1; 7 bases fit TRBD1. The CDR3 sequence is 14 residues long. Germline lookup yields CDR1 SGHAT and CDR2 FQNNGV. V gave up 5 bases and J gave up 8 bases; unmatched junction bases: 9.

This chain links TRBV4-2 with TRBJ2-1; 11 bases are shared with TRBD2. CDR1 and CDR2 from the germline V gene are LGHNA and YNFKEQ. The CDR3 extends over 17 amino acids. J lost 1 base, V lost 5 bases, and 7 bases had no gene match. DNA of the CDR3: TGTGCCAGCAGCTCAGGGACTAGCGGCCCTTCCTACAATGAGCAGTTCTTC. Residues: CASSSGTSGPSYNEQFF.

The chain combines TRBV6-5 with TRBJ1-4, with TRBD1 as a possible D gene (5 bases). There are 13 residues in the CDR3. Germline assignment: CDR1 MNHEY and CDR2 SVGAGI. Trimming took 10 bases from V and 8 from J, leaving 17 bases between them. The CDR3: CATRGRVEEKLFF. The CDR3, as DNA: TGTGCCACTCGGGGCAGGGTGGAGGAAAAACTGTTTTTT.

CDR3: CASSKALRPAGRTDTQYF. As DNA, the CDR3 is TGTGCCAGCAGCAAAGCTCTTAGACCAGCTGGGAGGACAGATACGCAGTATTTT. This rearrangement joins TRBV21-1 to TRBJ2-3; the table's D gene call, TRBD2, was not cross checked with the DNA. TRBV21-1 is designated a pseudogene. This CDR3 comprises 18 residues.

The CDR3, as DNA: TGCGCCAGCAGCGCCGGACTACCGGCCGGGGAGCTGTTTTTT. Translation gives CASSAGLPAGELFF. The chain links TRBV5-1 to TRBJ2-2; D may be TRBD2 (6 bases). The germline gives CDR1 SGHRS, CDR2 YFSETQ. V was cut by 4 bases and J by 6 bases, with 13 bases left in between. CDR3 size: 14 residues. Full variable domain (outside the CDR3, taken from reference TRBV5-1 and TRBJ2-2): KAGVTQTPRYLIKTRGQQVTLSCSPISGHRSVSWYQQTPGQGLQFLFEYFSETQRNKGNFPGRFSGRQFSNSRSEMNVSTLELGDSALYLCASSAGLPAGELFFGEGSRLTVL.

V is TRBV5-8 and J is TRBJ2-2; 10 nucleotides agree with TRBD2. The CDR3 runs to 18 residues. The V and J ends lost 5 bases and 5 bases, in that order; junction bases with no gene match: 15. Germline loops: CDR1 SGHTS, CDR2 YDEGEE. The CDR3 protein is CASSVGPSSGSRTGELFF. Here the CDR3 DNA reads TGTGCCAGCAGTGTTGGGCCGTCTAGCGGGAGTCGTACCGGGGAGCTGTTTTTT.

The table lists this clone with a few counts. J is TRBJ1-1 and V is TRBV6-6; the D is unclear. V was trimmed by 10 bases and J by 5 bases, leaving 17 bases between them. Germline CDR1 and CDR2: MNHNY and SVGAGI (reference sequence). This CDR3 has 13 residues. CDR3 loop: CATKDPSGTEAFF. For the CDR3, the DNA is TGTGCCACCAAGGACCCGAGCGGGACTGAAGCTTTCTTT.

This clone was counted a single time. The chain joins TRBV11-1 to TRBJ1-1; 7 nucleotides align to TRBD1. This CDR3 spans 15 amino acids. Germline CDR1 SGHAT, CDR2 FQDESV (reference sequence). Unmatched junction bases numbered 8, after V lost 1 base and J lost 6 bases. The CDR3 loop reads CASSLVGRGGPEAFF. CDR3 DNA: TGTGCCAGCAGCTTAGTCGGCAGGGGGGGACCTGAAGCTTTCTTT.

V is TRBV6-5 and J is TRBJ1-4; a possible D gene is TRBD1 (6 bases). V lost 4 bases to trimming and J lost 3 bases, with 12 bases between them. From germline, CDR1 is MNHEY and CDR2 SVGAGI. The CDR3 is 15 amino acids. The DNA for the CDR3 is TGTGCCAGCAGTTTCCGGGACACAGCTAATGAAAAACTGTTTTTT. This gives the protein CASSFRDTANEKLFF.

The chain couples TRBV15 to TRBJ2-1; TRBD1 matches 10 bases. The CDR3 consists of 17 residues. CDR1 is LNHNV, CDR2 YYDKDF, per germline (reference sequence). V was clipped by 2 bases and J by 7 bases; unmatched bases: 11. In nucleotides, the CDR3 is TGTGCCACCAGCAGACTTCGCTCGGGACAGGGGTGGAATGAGCAGTTCTTC. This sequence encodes CATSRLRSGQGWNEQFF. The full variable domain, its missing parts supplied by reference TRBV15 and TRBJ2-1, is DAMVIQNPRYQVTQFGKPVTLSCSQTLNHNVMYWYQQKSSQAPKLLFHYYDKDFNNEADTPDNFQSRRPNTSFCFLDIRSPGLGDTAMYLCATSRLRSGQGWNEQFFGPGTRLTVL.

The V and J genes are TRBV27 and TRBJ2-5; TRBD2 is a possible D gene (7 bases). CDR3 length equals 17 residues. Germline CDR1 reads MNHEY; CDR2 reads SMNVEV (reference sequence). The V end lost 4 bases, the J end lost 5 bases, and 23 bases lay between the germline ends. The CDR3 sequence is CASSSDVGGRERETQYF. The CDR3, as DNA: TGTGCCAGCAGTTCGGACGTGGGGGGGCGGGAGCGGGAGACCCAGTACTTC.

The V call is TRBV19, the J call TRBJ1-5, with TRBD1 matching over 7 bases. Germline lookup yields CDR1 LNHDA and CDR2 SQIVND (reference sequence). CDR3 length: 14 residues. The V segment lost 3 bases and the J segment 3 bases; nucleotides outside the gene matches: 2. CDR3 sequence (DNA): TGTGCCAGTAGTATGGGACAGAACAATCAGCCCCAGCATTTT. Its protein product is CASSMGQNNQPQHF.

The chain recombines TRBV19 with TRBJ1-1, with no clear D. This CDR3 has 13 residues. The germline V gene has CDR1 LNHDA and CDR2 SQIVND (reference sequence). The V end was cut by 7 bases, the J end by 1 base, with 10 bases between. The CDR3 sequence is CASTGPRNTEAFF. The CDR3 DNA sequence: TGTGCCAGTACCGGGCCGAGGAACACTGAAGCTTTCTTT.

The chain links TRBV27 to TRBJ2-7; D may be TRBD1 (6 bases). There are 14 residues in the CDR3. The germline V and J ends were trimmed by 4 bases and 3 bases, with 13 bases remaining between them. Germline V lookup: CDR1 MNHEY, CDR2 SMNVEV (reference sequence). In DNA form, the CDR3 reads TGTGCCAGCAGTTCGTACAGGGTTTTCTACGAGCAGTACTTC. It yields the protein CASSSYRVFYEQYF.

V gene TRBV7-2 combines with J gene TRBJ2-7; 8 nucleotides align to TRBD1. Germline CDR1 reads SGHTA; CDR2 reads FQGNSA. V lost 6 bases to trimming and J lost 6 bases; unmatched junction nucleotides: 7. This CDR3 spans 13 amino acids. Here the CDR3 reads CASRVRQGSEQYF. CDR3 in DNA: TGTGCCAGCAGAGTGAGACAGGGGTCCGAGCAGTACTTC.

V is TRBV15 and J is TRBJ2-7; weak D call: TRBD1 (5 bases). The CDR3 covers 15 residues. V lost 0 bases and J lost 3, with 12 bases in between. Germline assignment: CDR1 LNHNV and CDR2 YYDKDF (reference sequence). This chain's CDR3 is CATSRDPGLLYEQYF. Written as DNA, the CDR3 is TGTGCCACCAGCAGAGATCCAGGGTTACTCTACGAGCAGTACTTC.

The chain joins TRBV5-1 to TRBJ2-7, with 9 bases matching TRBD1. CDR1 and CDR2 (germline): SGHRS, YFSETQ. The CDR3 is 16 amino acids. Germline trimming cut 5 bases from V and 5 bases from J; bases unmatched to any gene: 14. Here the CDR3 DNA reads TGCGCCAGCAGTCCCGGGACAGGGAACATACCTAACGAGCAGTACTTC. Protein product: CASSPGTGNIPNEQYF.

CDR3 in amino acids: CASSSGGSYEQYF. Written as DNA, the CDR3 is TGTGCCAGCAGCTCAGGGGGCTCCTACGAGCAGTACTTC. The rearrangement uses TRBV7-3 and TRBJ2-7; TRBD1 matches at 7 bases. The germline V gene has CDR1 SGHTA and CDR2 FQGTGA. CDR3 size: 13 residues. V shed 4 bases and J 0 bases; nucleotides not matched to a gene: 0.

The CDR3 nucleotides are TGTGCCAGCAGCCAACCCCCCGGGACTAGCGGGAGGGCCTACAATGAGCAGTTCTTC. It specifies CASSQPPGTSGRAYNEQFF. The V gene is TRBV14, the J gene TRBJ2-1; 16 nucleotides line up with TRBD2. The CDR3 consists of 19 residues. Germline trimming cut 2 bases from V and 2 bases from J; bases unmatched to any gene: 6. Germline loops: CDR1 SGHDN, CDR2 FVKESK.